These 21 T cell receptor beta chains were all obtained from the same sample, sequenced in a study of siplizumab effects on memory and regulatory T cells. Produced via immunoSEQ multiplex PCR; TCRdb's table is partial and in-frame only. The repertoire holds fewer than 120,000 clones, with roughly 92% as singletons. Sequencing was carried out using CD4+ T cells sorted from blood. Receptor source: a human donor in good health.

CDR3 in DNA: TGTGCCAGCAGCGCGACCGGGACAGTGAACACCGGGGAGCTGTTTTTT. This codes for CASSATGTVNTGELFF. This chain connects TRBV5-5 to TRBJ2-2; 7 nucleotides agree with TRBD1. From germline, CDR1 is SGHKS and CDR2 YYEKEE (reference sequence). V shed 4 bases and J 1 base; nucleotides not matched to a gene: 7. This CDR3 has 16 amino acids.

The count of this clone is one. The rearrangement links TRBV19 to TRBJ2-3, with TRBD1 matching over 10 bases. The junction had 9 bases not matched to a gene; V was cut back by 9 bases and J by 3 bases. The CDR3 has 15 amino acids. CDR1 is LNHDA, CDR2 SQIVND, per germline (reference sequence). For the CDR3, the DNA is TGTGCCAGCCTCCGGACAGGGGGTGATACAGATACGCAGTATTTT. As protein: CASLRTGGDTDTQYF.

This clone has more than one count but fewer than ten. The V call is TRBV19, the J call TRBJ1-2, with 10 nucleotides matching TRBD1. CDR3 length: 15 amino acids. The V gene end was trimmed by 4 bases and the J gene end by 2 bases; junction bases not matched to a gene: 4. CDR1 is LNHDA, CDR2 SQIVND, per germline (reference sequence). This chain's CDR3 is CASSKGQGGNYGYTF. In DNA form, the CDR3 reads TGTGCCAGTAGTAAAGGACAGGGGGGCAACTATGGCTACACCTTC.

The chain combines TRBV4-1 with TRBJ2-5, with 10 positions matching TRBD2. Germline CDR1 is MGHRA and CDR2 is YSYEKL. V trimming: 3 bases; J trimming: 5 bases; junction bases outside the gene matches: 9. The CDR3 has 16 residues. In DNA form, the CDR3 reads TGCGCCAGCAGCCAGCGAAGCGGGGGGGCCAGGGAGACCCAGTACTTC. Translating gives CASSQRSGGARETQYF.

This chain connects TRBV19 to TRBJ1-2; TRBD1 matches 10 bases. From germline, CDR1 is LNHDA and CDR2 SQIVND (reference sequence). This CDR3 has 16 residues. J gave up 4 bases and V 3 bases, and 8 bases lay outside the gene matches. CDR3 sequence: CASSMSVRTGGYGYTF. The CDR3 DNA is TGTGCCAGTAGTATGAGCGTCAGGACAGGGGGCTATGGCTACACCTTC.

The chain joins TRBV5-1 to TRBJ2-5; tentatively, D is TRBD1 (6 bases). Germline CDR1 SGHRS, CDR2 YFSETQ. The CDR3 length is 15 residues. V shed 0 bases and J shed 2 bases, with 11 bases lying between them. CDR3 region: CASSLVGAEQETQYF. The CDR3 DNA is TGCGCCAGCAGCTTGGTGGGGGCTGAACAAGAGACCCAGTACTTC.

The CDR3 region is CASSPGTGGALRMGYTF. The CDR3 DNA is TGCGCCAGCAGCCCCGGGACAGGGGGCGCGTTACGGATGGGCTACACCTTC. The V and J genes are TRBV10-1 and TRBJ1-2, with 12 bases matching TRBD1. The V segment lost 6 bases and the J segment 8 bases; nucleotides outside the gene matches: 16. Germline loops: CDR1 WNHNN, CDR2 SYGVQD (reference sequence). The CDR3 totals 17 residues.

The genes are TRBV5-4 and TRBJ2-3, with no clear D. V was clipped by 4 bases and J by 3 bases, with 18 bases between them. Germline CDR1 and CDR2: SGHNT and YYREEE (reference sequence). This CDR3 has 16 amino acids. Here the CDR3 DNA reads TGTGCCAGCAGCCCCTCCCCCCCGATTGGAACAGATACGCAGTATTTT. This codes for CASSPSPPIGTDTQYF.

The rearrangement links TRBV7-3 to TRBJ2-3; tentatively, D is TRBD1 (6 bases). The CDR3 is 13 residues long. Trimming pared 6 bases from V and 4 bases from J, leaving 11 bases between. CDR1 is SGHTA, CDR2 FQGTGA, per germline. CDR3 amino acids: CASREAGADTQYF. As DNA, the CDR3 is TGTGCCAGCAGGGAGGCAGGGGCAGATACGCAGTATTTT.

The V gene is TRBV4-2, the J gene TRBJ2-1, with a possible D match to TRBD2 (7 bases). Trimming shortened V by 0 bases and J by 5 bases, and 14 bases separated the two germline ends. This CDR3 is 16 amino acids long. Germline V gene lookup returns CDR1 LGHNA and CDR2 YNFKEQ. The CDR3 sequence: CASSQDIAGADNEQFF. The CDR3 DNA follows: TGTGCCAGCAGCCAAGATATTGCGGGGGCGGACAATGAGCAGTTCTTC.

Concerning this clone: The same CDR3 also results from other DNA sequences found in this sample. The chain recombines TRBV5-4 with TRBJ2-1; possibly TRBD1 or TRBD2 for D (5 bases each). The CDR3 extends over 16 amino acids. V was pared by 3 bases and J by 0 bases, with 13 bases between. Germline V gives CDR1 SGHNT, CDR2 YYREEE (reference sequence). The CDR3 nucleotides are TGTGCCAGCAGCTCGTCCGGGGCAAGCTCCTACAATGAGCAGTTCTTC. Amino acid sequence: CASSSSGASSYNEQFF.

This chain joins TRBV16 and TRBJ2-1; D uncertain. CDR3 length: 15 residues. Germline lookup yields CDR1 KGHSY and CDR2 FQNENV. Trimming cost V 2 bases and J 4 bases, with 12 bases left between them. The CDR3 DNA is TGTGCCAGCAGCCAAGGCCAGCTGATTTACAATGAGCAGTTCTTC. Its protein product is CASSQGQLIYNEQFF.

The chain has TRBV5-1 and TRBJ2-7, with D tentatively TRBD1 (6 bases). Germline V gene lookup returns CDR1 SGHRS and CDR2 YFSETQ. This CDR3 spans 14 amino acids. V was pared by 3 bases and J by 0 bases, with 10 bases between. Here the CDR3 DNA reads TGCGCCAGCAGCTCCGGGACATCCTCCTACGAGCAGTACTTC. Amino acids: CASSSGTSSYEQYF. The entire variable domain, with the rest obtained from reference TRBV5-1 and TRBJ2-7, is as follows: KAGVTQTPRYLIKTRGQQVTLSCSPISGHRSVSWYQQTPGQGLQFLFEYFSETQRNKGNFPGRFSGRQFSNSRSEMNVSTLELGDSALYLCASSSGTSSYEQYFGPGTRLTVT.

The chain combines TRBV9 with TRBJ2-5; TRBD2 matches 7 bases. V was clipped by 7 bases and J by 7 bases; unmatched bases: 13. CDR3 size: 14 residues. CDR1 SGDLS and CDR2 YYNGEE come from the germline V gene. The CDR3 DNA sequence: TGTGCCAGCTCCCCAGATGTCAAGCGGGGGACCCAGTACTTC. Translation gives CASSPDVKRGTQYF.

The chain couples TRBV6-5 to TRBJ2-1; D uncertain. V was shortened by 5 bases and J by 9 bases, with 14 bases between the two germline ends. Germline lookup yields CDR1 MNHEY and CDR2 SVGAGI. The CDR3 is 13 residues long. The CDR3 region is CASSNTKSGEQFF. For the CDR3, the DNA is TGTGCCAGCAGTAACACAAAATCTGGTGAGCAGTTCTTC.

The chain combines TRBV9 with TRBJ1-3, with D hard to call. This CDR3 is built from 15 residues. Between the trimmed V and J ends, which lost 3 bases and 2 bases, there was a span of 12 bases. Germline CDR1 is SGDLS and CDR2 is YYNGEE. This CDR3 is CASSAEVLAGNTIYF. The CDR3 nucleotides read TGTGCCAGCAGCGCCGAGGTATTAGCTGGAAACACCATATATTTT.

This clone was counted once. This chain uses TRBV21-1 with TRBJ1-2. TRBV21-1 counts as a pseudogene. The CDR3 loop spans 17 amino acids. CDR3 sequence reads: CASSKVGSPLPDYGYTF. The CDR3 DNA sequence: TGTGCCAGCAGCAAAGTGGGGTCTCCCCTGCCGGACTATGGCTACACCTTC.

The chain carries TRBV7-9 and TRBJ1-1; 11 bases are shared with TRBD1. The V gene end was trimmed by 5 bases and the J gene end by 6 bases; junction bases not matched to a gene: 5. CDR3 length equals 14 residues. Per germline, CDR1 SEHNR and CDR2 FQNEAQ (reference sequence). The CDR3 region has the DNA TGTGCCAGCAGCCCGTCGGGACAGGGGGCTGAAGCTTTCTTT. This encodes CASSPSGQGAEAFF. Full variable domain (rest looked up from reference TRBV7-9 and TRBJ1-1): DTGVSQNPRHKITKRGQNVTFRCDPISEHNRLYWYRQTLGQGPEFLTYFQNEAQLEKSRLLSDRFSAERPKGSFSTLEIQRTEQGDSAMYLCASSPSGQGAEAFFGQGTRLTVV.

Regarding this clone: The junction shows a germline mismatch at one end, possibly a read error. The DNA for the CDR3 is TGTGCTAGCAGCTTATCTGGGGACAGCCATGAGCAGTTCTTC. Translation gives CASSLSGDSHEQFF. This chain joins TRBV7-7 and TRBJ2-1, with 7 bases identical to TRBD1. This CDR3 has 14 residues. Germline CDR1 reads SSHAT; CDR2 reads FNYEAQ (reference sequence).

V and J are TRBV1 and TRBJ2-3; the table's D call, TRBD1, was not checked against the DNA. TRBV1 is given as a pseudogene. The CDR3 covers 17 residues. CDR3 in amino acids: CTSSQDEQGAGTDTQYF. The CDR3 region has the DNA TGCACCAGCAGCCAAGATGAGCAGGGGGCTGGCACAGATACGCAGTATTTT.

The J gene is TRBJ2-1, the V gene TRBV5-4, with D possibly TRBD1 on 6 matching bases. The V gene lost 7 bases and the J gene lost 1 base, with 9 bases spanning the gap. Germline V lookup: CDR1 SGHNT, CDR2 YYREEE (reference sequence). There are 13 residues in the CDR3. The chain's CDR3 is CASGRGSYNEQFF. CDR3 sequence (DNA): TGTGCCAGCGGCAGGGGTTCCTACAATGAGCAGTTCTTC.